The present entry profiles one T cell receptor (beta chain) with its context. Its antigen is not known. Under the ViraFEST assay, PBMC were stimulated with viral peptide pools so that antigen-specific CD4+ T cells expanded. Sequencing was performed afterwards. The culture ran for approximately nine days before CD4+ T cells were isolated. All participants had two doses of either the BNT162b2 or mRNA-1273 vaccine. Sequencing was performed with immunoSEQ multiplex PCR; in TCRdb, only in-frame clones are kept and a portion is missing. The sample lists tens of thousands of clones, around 70% seen once, with 9.5% to 15% in the top ten. This sample was included in a study of vaccination effects on CD4 cells after COVID-19. Germline CDR1 and CDR2: LGHNA and YNFKEQ. This CDR3 comprises 14 residues. Trimming left V 3 bases short and J 0 bases short, with 7 bases between.

The source material was CD4+ T cells from PBMCs cultured with HCoV-229E spike peptides, sampled after COVID-19 vaccination. The rearrangement links TRBV4-2 to TRBJ2-3, with D perhaps assigned TRBD1 or TRBD2 (5 bases each). The origin of this receptor is a human donor who received a COVID-19 vaccine. CDR3 sequence reads: CASSHGASTDTQYF. The CDR3 nucleotides read TGTGCCAGCAGCCACGGGGCGAGCACAGATACGCAGTATTTT.